These 4 T cell receptor beta chains originate from one sample sequenced in a study of spatial heterogeneity in lung cancer. As for time point: sample taken at primary tumor resection. No antigen has been assigned to these receptors. Each CDR3 protein gets one entry after TCRdb re-called the 5' RACE reads with MiXCR. The sample lists 25,000 to 30,000 distinct CDR3 sequences, roughly 6.6% occurring once. Study-wide points: How many expanded intratumoral alpha and beta TCRs were present tracked the tumor mutation count, which was a count of nonsynonymous mutations.

The material sequenced was lung tumor tissue, taken at surgery. Receptor source: a male donor with early-stage non-small cell lung cancer.

Of note for this clonotype: This may stem from a read error, because a much larger clone lies one nucleotide away. The chain couples TRBV7-2 to TRBJ1-5; D unresolved. This CDR3 is built from 13 residues. The germline V gene has CDR1 SGHTA and CDR2 FQGNSA. The CDR3 reads CASSRDSNQLQHF. In DNA, the CDR3 is TGTGCCAGCAGCCGGGATAGCAATCAGCTCCAGCATTTT.

The J gene is TRBJ1-2, the V gene TRBV4-3, with D perhaps TRBD1 (6 bases). The CDR3 has 14 residues. Germline CDR1 reads LGHNA; CDR2 reads YSLEER. The ends were cut back, 1 base at V and 4 bases at J, with 10 bases in the middle. The CDR3 DNA follows: TGCGCCAGCAGCCAAGCCGGGGGCGGCTATGGCTACACCTTC. The encoded protein is CASSQAGGGYGYTF.

The table lists this clonotype with many counts. The chain uses TRBV28 and TRBJ2-4; D uncertain. CDR1 is MDHEN and CDR2 is SYDVKM in the germline V gene. The V end was cut by 7 bases, the J end by 0 bases, with 10 bases between. This CDR3 is 14 amino acids long. DNA of the CDR3: TGTGCCAGCACCCCAAGCCTAGCCAAAAACATTCAGTACTTC. It translates to CASTPSLAKNIQYF. The full variable domain, in which reference TRBV28 and TRBJ2-4 provide the parts outside the CDR3, is DVKVTQSSRYLVKRTGEKVFLECVQDMDHENMFWYRQDPGLGLRLIYFSYDVKMKEKGDIPEGYSVSREKKERFSLILESASTNQTSMYLCASTPSLAKNIQYFGAGTRLSVL.

There are many counts of this clonotype. V is TRBV6-2 or TRBV6-3 and J is TRBJ2-1; a weak D match, TRBD2 (6 bases). The germline CDR1 and CDR2 sequences are MNHEY and SVGEGT. Trimming pared 7 bases from V and 9 bases from J, leaving 16 bases between. The CDR3 loop spans 13 amino acids. CDR3 region: CASTLTSSAEQFF. DNA of the CDR3: TGTGCCAGCACCCTCACTTCTAGCGCTGAGCAGTTCTTC.